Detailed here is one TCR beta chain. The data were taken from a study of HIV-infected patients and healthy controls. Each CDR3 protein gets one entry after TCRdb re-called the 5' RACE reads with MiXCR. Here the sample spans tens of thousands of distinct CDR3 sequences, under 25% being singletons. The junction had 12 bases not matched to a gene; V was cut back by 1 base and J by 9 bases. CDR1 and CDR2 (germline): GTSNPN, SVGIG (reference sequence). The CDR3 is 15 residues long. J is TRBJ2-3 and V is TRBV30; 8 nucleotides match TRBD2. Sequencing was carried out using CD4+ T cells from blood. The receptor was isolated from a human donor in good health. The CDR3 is CAWSETGTRSETQYF. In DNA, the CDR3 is TGTGCCTGGAGTGAAACCGGGACTAGGTCTGAAACGCAGTATTTT.